Listed below are T cell receptor beta chains from one sample, sequenced in a study of blood T cell repertoires in COVID-19. Some clones are missing from TCRdb's copy, which holds only in-frame ones; the method was immunoSEQ multiplex PCR. The sample yields about 210,000 clones, around nine tenths seen once. The material sequenced was peripheral blood. The receptors shown here come from a man between 18 and 29 years old with active or convalescent COVID-19. CDR3s include the opening cysteine and the closing phenylalanine or tryptophan. Each record gives: J gene, clone size, V gene, CDR3 length, D gene, CDR3 DNA, CDR3 protein. The D gene is left open where the match is weak. Clone sizes are given selectively: once, few, many, or a class where the clone is expanded.

TRBJ1-1,.,TRBV6-5,13,.,TGTGCCGCGGCCCTAGAAGGCGACACTGAAGCTTTCTTT,CAAALEGDTEAFF
TRBJ2-7,once,TRBV30,14,.,TGTGCCTGGAGGGAATGGACCGGGGAGAAGGAGCAGTACTTC,CAWREWTGEKEQYF
TRBJ1-2,.,TRBV6-2/TRBV6-3,12,.,TGTGCCAGCAGTACTAACAGGGTCGGCTACACCTTC,CASSTNRVGYTF
TRBJ2-3,.,TRBV11-2,14,.,TGTGCCAGCAGCTTCAGTACAGACACAGATACGCAGTATTTT,CASSFSTDTDTQYF
TRBJ2-1,.,TRBV18,17,TRBD2,TGTGCCAGCTCACCCCTCCTAGCGGGGGGGCCTCGTAATGAGCAGTTCTTC,CASSPLLAGGPRNEQFF
TRBJ1-1,.,TRBV7-9,13,TRBD1,TGTGCCAGCAGCGGACAGGGGATCACTGAAGCTTTCTTT,CASSGQGITEAFF
TRBJ1-2,.,TRBV13,12,.,TGTGCCAGCAGCTTAGTGCAGTATGGCTACACCTTC,CASSLVQYGYTF
TRBJ2-2,once,TRBV5-1,16,.,TGCGCCAGCAGCCCTTCTAACGGGGTAAACACCGGGGAGCTGTTTTTT,CASSPSNGVNTGELFF
TRBJ1-2,.,TRBV6-5,13,.,TGTGCCAGCAGTCCAGGGGCAGACTATGGCTACACCTTC,CASSPGADYGYTF
TRBJ1-2,.,TRBV7-9,14,TRBD1,TGTGCCAGCAGCTTGGCGGACAGGGGGCAAGGCTACACCTTC,CASSLADRGQGYTF
TRBJ2-7,.,TRBV5-5,15,.,TGTGCCAGCAGCTTGACCGGGACTCGTACCTACGAGCAGTACTTC,CASSLTGTRTYEQYF
TRBJ1-5,.,TRBV19,14,TRBD1,TGTGCCAGCTCCGGGACAGTTGGCAATCAGCCCCAGCATTTT,CASSGTVGNQPQHF
TRBJ1-1,.,TRBV12-5,13,.,TGTGATTCGCTGCGGGGGGTGGACACTGAAGCTTTCTTT,CDSLRGVDTEAFF
TRBJ1-3,few,TRBV2,15,TRBD1,TGTGCCAGCAGGAGGGACAGGGGGCCTGGAAACACCATATATTTT,CASRRDRGPGNTIYF
TRBJ1-1,.,TRBV12-3/TRBV12-4,12,.,TGTGCCAGCAGTTACAGGGTTGCTGAAGCTTTCTTT,CASSYRVAEAFF
TRBJ1-5,.,TRBV6-5,14,.,TGTGCCAGCAGTTACAGGCAGGGAAGACAGCCCCAGCATTTT,CASSYRQGRQPQHF
TRBJ1-1,.,TRBV6-5,12,.,TGTGCCAGCAGAGCGACAGGAACCCAAGCTTTCTTT,CASRATGTQAFF
TRBJ2-7,.,TRBV9,15,.,TGTGCCAGCAGCGAGTCCGGGACTCCTTTCTACGAGCAGTACTTC,CASSESGTPFYEQYF
TRBJ1-4,.,TRBV18,14,.,TGTGCCAGCTCACCGAGTACAGGGAATGAAAAACTGTTTTTT,CASSPSTGNEKLFF
TRBJ2-7,.,TRBV5-1,13,TRBD1,TGCGCCAGCAGCTCGACAGGGGGCCACGAGCAGTACTTC,CASSSTGGHEQYF
TRBJ2-1,.,TRBV2,13,TRBD2,TGTGCCAGCAGTGAAACTAGCGACTATGAGCAGTTCTTC,CASSETSDYEQFF
TRBJ1-3,.,TRBV11-2,14,TRBD1,TGTGCCAGCAGTGGGACAGCCTCTGGAAACACCATATATTTT,CASSGTASGNTIYF
TRBJ2-5,.,TRBV7-6,15,TRBD2,TGTGCCAGCAGCTTTGCGGGAGGACGCCAAGAGACCCAGTACTTC,CASSFAGGRQETQYF
TRBJ2-7,.,TRBV18,14,.,TGTGCCAGCTCACAGAGGGACAAATCCTACGAGCAGTACTTC,CASSQRDKSYEQYF
TRBJ2-2,few,TRBV11-1,15,.,TGTGCCAGCAGCTCTCCGGACGGGGTCACCGGGGAGCTGTTTTTT,CASSSPDGVTGELFF
TRBJ1-2,.,TRBV5-6,15,TRBD1,TGTGCCAGCAGCCAATCCAGGGGGGCTAACTATGGCTACACCTTC,CASSQSRGANYGYTF
TRBJ2-7,.,TRBV5-1,13,.,TGCGCCAGCAGCTATGGCACAGCCTACGAGCAGTACTTC,CASSYGTAYEQYF
TRBJ1-1,.,TRBV6-5,15,.,TGTGCCAGCAGTTACTCGAACTACCCCACCACTGAAGCTTTCTTT,CASSYSNYPTTEAFF
TRBJ2-7,few,TRBV6-2/TRBV6-3,14,TRBD1,TGTGCCAGCAGTTGGGTGACAGGGTTCGGCGAGCAGTACTTC,CASSWVTGFGEQYF
TRBJ1-1,once,TRBV18,13,.,TGTGCCAGCGACGGGCCCGGGGGGACTGAAGCTTTCTTT,CASDGPGGTEAFF
TRBJ1-5,.,TRBV5-6,19,.,TGTGCCAGCAGTCCCGAAATAAGGGCTTTCAGGGATAGCAATCAGCCCCAGCATTTT,CASSPEIRAFRDSNQPQHF
TRBJ1-1,.,TRBV10-3,15,TRBD1,TGTGCCATCAGTGAATTTGGGACAGGGGAAACTGAAGCTTTCTTT,CAISEFGTGETEAFF
TRBJ2-7,.,TRBV28,14,.,TGTGCCAGCAGTCCATTACGGGGGTCTTTCGAGCAGTACTTC,CASSPLRGSFEQYF
TRBJ1-2,.,TRBV27,16,.,TGTGCCAGCAGTCCTCTAGCTGACGGAGCTAACTATGGCTACACCTTC,CASSPLADGANYGYTF
TRBJ2-1,.,TRBV7-2,14,.,TGTGCCAGCAGCCCTAGCCCGGGGTACAATGAGCAGTTCTTC,CASSPSPGYNEQFF
TRBJ2-1,.,TRBV5-1,14,TRBD1,TGCGCCAGCAGCTTCGGGACAGGGGCAAATGAGCAGTTCTTC,CASSFGTGANEQFF
TRBJ1-6,.,TRBV19,13,.,TGTGCCAGTAGGCCTACGGGGTTTTCACCCCTCCACTTT,CASRPTGFSPLHF
TRBJ2-6,few,TRBV27,20,.,TGTGCCAGCAGTCCAGAGGGAGGACTGACCGCCCTTTCTGGGGCCAACGTCCTGACTTTC,CASSPEGGLTALSGANVLTF
TRBJ1-1,.,TRBV19,13,TRBD1,TGTGCCAGTAGCTTTACAGGGGGCGATGAAGCTTTCTTT,CASSFTGGDEAFF
TRBJ1-1,.,TRBV18,17,TRBD1,TGTGCCAGCTCACGAGGGACAGGGGGACAGATGAACACTGAAGCTTTCTTT,CASSRGTGGQMNTEAFF
TRBJ2-7,.,TRBV2,13,TRBD2,TGTGCCAGCAGGGCGGGGGACTCCTACGAGCAGTACTTC,CASRAGDSYEQYF
TRBJ2-7,.,TRBV2,16,TRBD2,TGTGCCAGCAGTGAGGAGGGTGGACTAGCGTTGTACGAGCAGTACTTC,CASSEEGGLALYEQYF
TRBJ1-5,.,TRBV30,13,TRBD1,TGTGCCTGGGCGACAGGGGTCGGTCAGCCCCAGCATTTT,CAWATGVGQPQHF
TRBJ2-5,.,TRBV19,14,.,TGTGCCAGTAGGGACCAGGGAATTTTGGAGACCCAGTACTTC,CASRDQGILETQYF
TRBJ2-7,.,TRBV6-5,13,TRBD1,TGTGCCAGCAGTTACCGACAGGGACGGGAGCAGTACTTC,CASSYRQGREQYF
TRBJ2-7,.,TRBV18,14,TRBD2,TGTGCCAGCTCACCAGAGACTAGCGGCTACGAGCAGTACTTC,CASSPETSGYEQYF
TRBJ2-5,.,TRBV30,13,TRBD1,TGTGCCAGACAGGACAGGCCCCAAGAGACCCAGTACTTC,CARQDRPQETQYF
TRBJ1-1,.,TRBV21-1,16,.,TGTGCCAGCAGCAAAGGGAGACGTACTCCGAACACTGAAGCTTTCTTT,CASSKGRRTPNTEAFF
TRBJ2-3,.,TRBV29-1,14,TRBD2,TGCAGCGCCTCCGGGACTACTAGCACAGATACGCAGTATTTT,CSASGTTSTDTQYF
TRBJ1-5,.,TRBV12-3/TRBV12-4,13,.,TGTGCCAGCAGTGCCGGGAGGAATCAGCCCCAGCATTTT,CASSAGRNQPQHF
TRBJ2-2,once,TRBV18,16,TRBD1,TGTGCCAGCTCACCGAGGACAGGGGGCAACACCGGGGAGCTGTTTTTT,CASSPRTGGNTGELFF